This T cell receptor (beta chain) appears in the sequencing data of a study of CD8 T cells in Susac syndrome (dated by TCRdb to about 2019). For context, the study as a whole: The study used repertoire sequencing to test whether antigen drove CD8+ T cell activation and differentiation in Susac syndrome. The clonality of the CD8+ T cell repertoire was compared across approximately eleven healthy donors, roughly 14 Susac syndrome patients and about 15 multiple sclerosis patients.

CDR1 and CDR2, looked up from the germline V gene (reference sequence), are LGHDT and YNNKEL. The V and J ends are trimmed by 1 base and 5 bases, leaving 15 bases between them. CDR3 length: 16 amino acids, cysteine to phenylalanine. Only the CDR3 region is kept as DNA, spanning 48 bases read in frame from base 1. High-throughput TCR beta sequencing profiled peripheral blood CD8+ and CD4+ T cells from healthy donors, Susac syndrome patients and multiple sclerosis patients. Multiple sclerosis controls were treatment-naive patients with stable or active relapsing-remitting disease fulfilling revised McDonald criteria. Bulk CD8+ and CD4+ T cells were purified magnetically by negative isolation, whereas CD8+ TEMRA cells were enriched by FACS. Blood was collected in EDTA tubes and processed within 24 hours, with PBMCs isolated through density gradient centrifugation. PBMCs intended for TCR sequencing were cryopreserved in liquid nitrogen and were subsequently thawed in a 37 degrees C water bath. A purity of at least 90% was achieved for sorted or isolated CD4+, CD8+ and CD8+ TEMRA cells.

Results the study describes overall, beyond this receptor: The study acknowledged that relatively few individuals were included in the TCR sequencing and HLA analysis.

With respect to this clonotype: Its antigen is not yet known. The sample holds no much larger clone one base away, and base qualities are not on file.

RNA was extracted using the RNeasy kit, and about 0.5 to 1 ug of the RNA was reverse transcribed with random hexamers. The immunoSEQ multiplex PCR assay, which covers 54 Vbeta and 13 Jbeta segments, was used to amplify TCR beta CDR3 regions. PCR amplification bias was corrected by using a synthetic template baseline for primer optimization and computational correction. Turning to the authors' computational methods: Reads were assigned to V, D and J genes according to IMGT and analyzed in immunoSEQ Analyzer, with only productive sequences retained. Clonality was calculated as one minus the Shannon entropy normalized by log2 of the number of productive unique sequences. For each patient and control, public and private clones were evaluated within the 100 most prevalent clones. A clone was defined as Susac-specific if it was absent from the healthy and MS cohorts, from roughly 990 published viral clones and from other ImmuneACCESS disease sequences. TCRdb took the public reads, trimmed them with fastp at Q25, ran MiXCR for clone calling and kept in-frame beta chains. Each CDR3 protein gets just one entry, which takes the most common genes and DNA from the rows behind it. These V and J calls rely on TCRdb rather than the paper's analysis. A total of around 140,000 distinct CDR3 sequences appear in this sample, 80% of them only once. Roughly 0.5% of the sample comes from the top ten.

The sequence is built from TRBV3-1 and TRBJ1-5; a confident D gene designation cannot be given. Sequencing used CD8+ T cells from PBMCs. This TCR was recovered from a human donor with multiple sclerosis. The CDR3 sequence is CASSQGHRGTHQPQHF. The DNA sequence is as follows: TGTGCCAGCAGCCAAGGTCATCGAGGTACTCATCAGCCCCAGCATTTT.